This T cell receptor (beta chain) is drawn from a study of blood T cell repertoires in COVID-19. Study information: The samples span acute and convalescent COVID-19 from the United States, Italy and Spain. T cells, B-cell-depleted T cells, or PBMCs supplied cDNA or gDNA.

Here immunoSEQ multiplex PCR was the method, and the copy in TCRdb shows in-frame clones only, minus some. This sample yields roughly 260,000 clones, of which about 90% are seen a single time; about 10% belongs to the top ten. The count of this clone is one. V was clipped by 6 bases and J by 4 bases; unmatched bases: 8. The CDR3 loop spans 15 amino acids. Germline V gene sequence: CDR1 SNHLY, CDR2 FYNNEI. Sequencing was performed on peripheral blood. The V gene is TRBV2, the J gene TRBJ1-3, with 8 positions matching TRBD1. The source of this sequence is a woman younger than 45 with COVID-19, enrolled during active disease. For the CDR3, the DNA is TGTGCCAGCAGGGGGACAGGACTGGAAGGAAACACCATATATTTT. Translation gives CASRGTGLEGNTIYF. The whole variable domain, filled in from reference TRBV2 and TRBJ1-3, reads EPEVTQTPSHQVTQMGQEVILRCVPISNHLYFYWYRQILGQKVEFLVSFYNNEISEKSEIFDDQFSVERPDGSNFTLKIRSTKLEDSAMYFCASRGTGLEGNTIYFGEGSWLTVV.